A selection of T cell receptor beta chains follows, all from one sample in a study of cytomegalovirus exposure and HLA in healthy donors. Sequenced by immunoSEQ multiplex PCR; TCRdb stores in-frame clones only, minus some. Its clone listing holds approximately 100,000 clones. The sequenced sample consisted of PBMCs. Source of these receptors: a man aged 50 or older in good health and CMV-seropositive. Both conserved end residues are part of each CDR3.

j_gene: TRBJ2-1
v_gene: TRBV27
CDR3aa: CASSLAGYNEQFF

j_gene: TRBJ2-2
v_gene: TRBV9
CDR3aa: CASSPQGYRGANTGELFF

j_gene: TRBJ2-1
v_gene: TRBV18
CDR3aa: CASSRTSGRAYEQFF

j_gene: TRBJ2-1
v_gene: TRBV28
CDR3aa: CASSSAGAVNNEQFF

j_gene: TRBJ1-5
v_gene: TRBV19
CDR3aa: CASSTIRQDSNQPQHF

j_gene: TRBJ2-1
v_gene: TRBV7-6
CDR3aa: CASSLATAPIGNEQFF

j_gene: .
v_gene: TRBV10-3
CDR3aa: CAISEREDSYEQYF

j_gene: TRBJ2-1
v_gene: TRBV30
CDR3aa: CAWGHPQGYEQFF

j_gene: TRBJ2-2
v_gene: TRBV6-5
CDR3aa: CASTQGAGELFF

j_gene: TRBJ1-5
v_gene: TRBV10-3
CDR3aa: CATLESGGNQPQHF

j_gene: TRBJ1-1
v_gene: TRBV30
CDR3aa: CAWIKPEVAENTEAFF

j_gene: TRBJ2-2
v_gene: TRBV27
CDR3aa: CASSLAGGVGELFF

j_gene: TRBJ2-3
v_gene: TRBV28
CDR3aa: CASSQGGRSSTDTQYF

j_gene: TRBJ1-5
v_gene: TRBV7-2
CDR3aa: CASSSQNDQPQHF

j_gene: TRBJ1-1
v_gene: TRBV6-5
CDR3aa: CASSLDRVREAFF

j_gene: TRBJ1-1
v_gene: TRBV15
CDR3aa: CATSRETGLRTEAFF

j_gene: TRBJ1-2
v_gene: TRBV6-1
CDR3aa: CASSGGEYYGYTF

j_gene: TRBJ1-2
v_gene: TRBV9
CDR3aa: CASSVSVTSDGYTF

j_gene: TRBJ1-5
v_gene: TRBV7-2
CDR3aa: CASSQGFSNQPQHF

j_gene: TRBJ2-7
v_gene: TRBV30
CDR3aa: CAWDRGTYEQYF

j_gene: TRBJ1-5
v_gene: TRBV15
CDR3aa: CATSRGGQPNQPQHF

j_gene: TRBJ2-7
v_gene: TRBV28
CDR3aa: CASSSHRTGNEQYF

j_gene: TRBJ2-1
v_gene: TRBV27
CDR3aa: CASSNDRESYNEQFF

j_gene: TRBJ2-3
v_gene: TRBV5-5
CDR3aa: CASSLDLGRRMLTQYF

j_gene: TRBJ2-1
v_gene: TRBV6-5
CDR3aa: CATKRGTASYNEQFF

j_gene: TRBJ2-1
v_gene: TRBV6-5
CDR3aa: CASTETSGRWEQFF

j_gene: TRBJ1-2
v_gene: TRBV7-2
CDR3aa: CARGGTGTGYTF

j_gene: TRBJ1-4
v_gene: TRBV6-5
CDR3aa: CASSTRPYGKEKLFF

j_gene: TRBJ1-1
v_gene: TRBV9
CDR3aa: CASSLGREGIAFF

j_gene: TRBJ2-2
v_gene: TRBV5-4
CDR3aa: CASSSPPGTGGTGELFF

j_gene: TRBJ2-7
v_gene: TRBV4-1
CDR3aa: CASSRGTSYEQYF

j_gene: TRBJ1-2
v_gene: TRBV2
CDR3aa: CASSRDRDNYGYTF

j_gene: TRBJ2-2
v_gene: TRBV9
CDR3aa: CASSVAGEAGELFF

j_gene: TRBJ1-2
v_gene: TRBV30
CDR3aa: CAWSVSGLVGGYTF

j_gene: TRBJ1-3
v_gene: TRBV19
CDR3aa: CASKKTGKAGNTIYF

j_gene: TRBJ2-3
v_gene: TRBV19
CDR3aa: CASSRGTDTQYF

j_gene: TRBJ1-2
v_gene: TRBV28
CDR3aa: CATEGGEFPFGYGYTF

j_gene: TRBJ2-5
v_gene: TRBV29-1
CDR3aa: CSALGTSGSRGQETQYF

j_gene: TRBJ2-1
v_gene: TRBV7-7
CDR3aa: CASSLAGGDYNEQFF

j_gene: TRBJ1-5
v_gene: TRBV2
CDR3aa: CASRRGTGSNQPQHF

j_gene: TRBJ2-7
v_gene: TRBV11-3
CDR3aa: CASSYGTSYEQYF

j_gene: TRBJ1-2
v_gene: TRBV10-2
CDR3aa: CASSFTGEAGYTF